The TCR beta chain under discussion was sequenced for a study of lymphopenia after photon versus proton radiotherapy. Findings and caveats of the study: Under photons, naive T cells and diversity fell while effector/memory populations rose. After the lymphocyte nadir, photon-treated repertoires showed oligoclonal expansion, especially of CD8+ Temra cells.

As for this clone: Antigen specificity is unknown.

The CDR3 covers 15 residues. The V gene's germline CDR1 is LNHDA and CDR2 SQIVND (reference sequence). V gave up 3 bases and J gave up 4 bases; unmatched junction bases: 6. Clones were sequenced by immunoSEQ multiplex PCR, and TCRdb holds only the in-frame ones, with some missing. The sample carries 30,000 to 35,000 clones, roughly 89% recorded once. This rearrangement joins TRBV19 to TRBJ2-5, with 9 bases lining up with TRBD2. This sample comprised peripheral blood, obtained from a patient treated with proton-based radiotherapy. The receptor comes from a woman aged 70-85 years with pancreatic cancer. Some clones in this sample may be carry-over from other donors' samples. The CDR3 reads CASSMAGGPRETQYF. DNA of the CDR3: TGTGCCAGTAGTATGGCGGGAGGGCCGAGAGAGACCCAGTACTTC.